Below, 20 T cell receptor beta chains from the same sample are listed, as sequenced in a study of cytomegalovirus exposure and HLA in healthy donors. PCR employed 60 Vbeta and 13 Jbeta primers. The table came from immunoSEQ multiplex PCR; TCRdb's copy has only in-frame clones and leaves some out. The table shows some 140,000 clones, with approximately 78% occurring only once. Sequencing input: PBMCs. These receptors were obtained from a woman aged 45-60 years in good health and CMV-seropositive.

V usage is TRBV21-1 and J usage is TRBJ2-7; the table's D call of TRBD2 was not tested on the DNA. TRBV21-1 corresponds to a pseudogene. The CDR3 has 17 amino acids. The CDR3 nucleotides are TGTGCCAGCAGCAAATTCTCGGTCCTCCGGGGCTCCTACGAGCAGTACTTC. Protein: CASSKFSVLRGSYEQYF.

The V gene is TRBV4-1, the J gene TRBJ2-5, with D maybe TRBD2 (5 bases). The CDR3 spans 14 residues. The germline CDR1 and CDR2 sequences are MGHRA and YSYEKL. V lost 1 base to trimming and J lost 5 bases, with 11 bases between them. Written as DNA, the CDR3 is TGCGCCAGCAGCCAAGCCCAACTAGTGGAGACCCAGTACTTC. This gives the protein CASSQAQLVETQYF.

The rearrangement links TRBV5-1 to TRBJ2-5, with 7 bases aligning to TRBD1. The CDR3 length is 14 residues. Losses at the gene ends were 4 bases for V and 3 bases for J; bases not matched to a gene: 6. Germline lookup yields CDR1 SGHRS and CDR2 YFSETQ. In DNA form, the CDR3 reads TGCGCCAGCAGCGGGGGACAGCCTGAAGAGACCCAGTACTTC. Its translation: CASSGGQPEETQYF. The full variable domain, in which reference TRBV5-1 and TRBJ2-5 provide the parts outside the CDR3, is KAGVTQTPRYLIKTRGQQVTLSCSPISGHRSVSWYQQTPGQGLQFLFEYFSETQRNKGNFPGRFSGRQFSNSRSEMNVSTLELGDSALYLCASSGGQPEETQYFGPGTRLLVL.

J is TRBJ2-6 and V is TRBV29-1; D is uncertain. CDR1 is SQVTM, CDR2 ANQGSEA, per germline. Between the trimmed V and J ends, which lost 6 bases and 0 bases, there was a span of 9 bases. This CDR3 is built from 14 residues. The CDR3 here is CSVGTGSGANVLTF. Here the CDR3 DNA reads TGCAGCGTAGGAACGGGCTCTGGGGCCAACGTCCTGACTTTC.

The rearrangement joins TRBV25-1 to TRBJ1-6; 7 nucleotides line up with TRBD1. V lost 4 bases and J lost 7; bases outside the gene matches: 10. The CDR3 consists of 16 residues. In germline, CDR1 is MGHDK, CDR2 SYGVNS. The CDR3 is CASSARQGLKNSPLHF. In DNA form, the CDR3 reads TGTGCCAGCAGTGCTCGACAGGGCCTGAAAAATTCACCCCTCCACTTT.

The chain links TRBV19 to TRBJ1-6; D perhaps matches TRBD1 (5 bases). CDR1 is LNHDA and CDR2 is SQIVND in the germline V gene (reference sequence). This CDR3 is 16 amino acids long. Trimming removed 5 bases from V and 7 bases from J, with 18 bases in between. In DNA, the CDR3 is TGTGCCAGTAGTCCAAGAGAGACAGTGGCAAATTCACCCCTCCACTTT. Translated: CASSPRETVANSPLHF.

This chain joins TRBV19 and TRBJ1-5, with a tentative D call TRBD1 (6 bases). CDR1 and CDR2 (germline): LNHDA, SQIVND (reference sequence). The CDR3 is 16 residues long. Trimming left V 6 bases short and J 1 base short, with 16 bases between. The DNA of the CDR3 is TGTGCCAGTAGACGCGGGGGCGCGGGAAGCAATCAGCCCCAGCATTTT. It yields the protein CASRRGGAGSNQPQHF.

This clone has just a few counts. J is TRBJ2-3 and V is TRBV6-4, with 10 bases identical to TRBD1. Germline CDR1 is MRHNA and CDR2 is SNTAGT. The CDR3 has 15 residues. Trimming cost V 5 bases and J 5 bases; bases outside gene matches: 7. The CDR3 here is CASSSGQGDIDTQYF. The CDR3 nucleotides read TGTGCCAGCAGTTCCGGACAGGGGGACATAGATACGCAGTATTTT.

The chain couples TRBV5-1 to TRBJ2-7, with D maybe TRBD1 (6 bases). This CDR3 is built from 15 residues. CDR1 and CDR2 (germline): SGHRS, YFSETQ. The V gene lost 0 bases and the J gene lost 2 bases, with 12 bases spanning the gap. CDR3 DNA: TGCGCCAGCAGCTTGGGAGACAGGTTCGCCTACGAGCAGTACTTC. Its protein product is CASSLGDRFAYEQYF.

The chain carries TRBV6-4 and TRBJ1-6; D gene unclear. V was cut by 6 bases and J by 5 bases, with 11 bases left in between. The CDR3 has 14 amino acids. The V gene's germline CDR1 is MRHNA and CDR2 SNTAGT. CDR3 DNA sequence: TGTGCCAGCAGAAACACTAATAATAATTCACCCCTCCACTTT. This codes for CASRNTNNNSPLHF.

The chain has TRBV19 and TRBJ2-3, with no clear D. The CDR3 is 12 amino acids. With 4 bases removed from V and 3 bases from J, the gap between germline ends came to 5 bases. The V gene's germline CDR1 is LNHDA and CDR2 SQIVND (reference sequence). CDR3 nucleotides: TGTGCCAGTAGTACTAGAACAGATACGCAGTATTTT. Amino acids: CASSTRTDTQYF.

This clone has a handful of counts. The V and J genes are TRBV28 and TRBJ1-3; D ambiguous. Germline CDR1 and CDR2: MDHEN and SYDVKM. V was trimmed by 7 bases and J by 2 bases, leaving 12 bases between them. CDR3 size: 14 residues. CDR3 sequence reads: CASIGTRTGNTIYF. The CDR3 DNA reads TGTGCCAGCATCGGTACCCGAACTGGAAACACCATATATTTT.

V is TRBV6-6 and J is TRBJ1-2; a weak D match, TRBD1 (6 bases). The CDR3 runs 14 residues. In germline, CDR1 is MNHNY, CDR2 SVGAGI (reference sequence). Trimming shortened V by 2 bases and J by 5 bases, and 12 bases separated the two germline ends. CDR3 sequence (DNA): TGTGCCAGCAGTTACGAAGGACAGTTTTATGGCTACACCTTC. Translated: CASSYEGQFYGYTF.

The CDR3 reads CASTTPGMLNTEAFF. The CDR3 coding sequence is TGTGCCAGCACCACGCCAGGAATGCTGAACACTGAAGCTTTCTTT. The chain combines TRBV28 with TRBJ1-1, with D unresolved. Trimming removed 7 bases at V and 0 bases at J, with 15 bases between. This CDR3 spans 15 amino acids. Germline CDR1 reads MDHEN; CDR2 reads SYDVKM.

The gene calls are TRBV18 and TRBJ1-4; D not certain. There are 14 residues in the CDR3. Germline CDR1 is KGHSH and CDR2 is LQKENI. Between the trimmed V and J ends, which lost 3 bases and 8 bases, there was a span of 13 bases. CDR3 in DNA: TGTGCCAGCTCACCTGACCTGGGCAGCGAAAAACTGTTTTTT. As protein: CASSPDLGSEKLFF.

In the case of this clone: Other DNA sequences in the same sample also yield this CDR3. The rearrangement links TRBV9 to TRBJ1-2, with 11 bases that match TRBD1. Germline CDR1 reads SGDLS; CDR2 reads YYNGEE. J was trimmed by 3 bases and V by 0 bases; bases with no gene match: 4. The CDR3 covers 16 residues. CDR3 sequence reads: CASSVDVGQGDYGYTF. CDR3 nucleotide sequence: TGTGCCAGCAGCGTAGACGTGGGACAGGGGGACTATGGCTACACCTTC.

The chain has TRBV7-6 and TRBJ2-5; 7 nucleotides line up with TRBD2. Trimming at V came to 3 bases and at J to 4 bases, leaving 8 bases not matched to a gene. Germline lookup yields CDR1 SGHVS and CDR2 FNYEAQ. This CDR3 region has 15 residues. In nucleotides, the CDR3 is TGTGCCAGCAGCTTCAATAGCGGCGGGGGAGAGACCCAGTACTTC. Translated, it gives CASSFNSGGGETQYF.

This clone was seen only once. The CDR3 DNA reads as TGTGCCAGCAGTTTATCGGTATCTATCCGGGAAAAACTGTTTTTT. It yields the protein CASSLSVSIREKLFF. J is TRBJ1-4 and V is TRBV27; D remains unclear. Trimming cost V 0 bases and J 8 bases, with 13 bases left between them. Germline-derived CDR1 and CDR2 are MNHEY and SMNVEV (reference sequence). The CDR3 covers 15 residues.

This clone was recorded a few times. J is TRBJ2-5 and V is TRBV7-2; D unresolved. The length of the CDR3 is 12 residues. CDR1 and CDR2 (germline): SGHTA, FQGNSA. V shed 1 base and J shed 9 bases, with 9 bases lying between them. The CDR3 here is CASSLDRVSQYF. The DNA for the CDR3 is TGTGCCAGCAGCTTAGATCGGGTCTCCCAGTACTTC.

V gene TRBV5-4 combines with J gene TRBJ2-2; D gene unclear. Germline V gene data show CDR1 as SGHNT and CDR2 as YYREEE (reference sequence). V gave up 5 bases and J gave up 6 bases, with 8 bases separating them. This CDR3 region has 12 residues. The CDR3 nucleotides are TGTGCCAGCAGTCCTACAGCCGGGGAGCTGTTTTTT. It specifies CASSPTAGELFF.